This passage covers 32 T cell receptor beta chains from one sample sequenced in a study of blood T cell repertoires in COVID-19. Generated by immunoSEQ multiplex PCR, the TCRdb table keeps only in-frame clones and is missing some. The table records approximately 190,000 clones, roughly 80% of them present only once. Sequences were obtained from peripheral blood. The receptors come from a man aged 55 to 69 with acute or convalescent COVID-19.

This clone came up once. This chain connects TRBV11-2 to TRBJ1-2; the match to TRBD1 covers 7 bases. Per the germline V gene, CDR1 is SGHAT and CDR2 is FQNNGV. This CDR3 has 13 amino acids. With 4 bases clipped from V and 5 bases from J, the junction kept 4 bases outside the gene matches. CDR3 region: CASSSTGTYGYTF. The CDR3 DNA follows: TGTGCCAGCAGCTCGACAGGGACTTATGGCTACACCTTC. The full variable domain, completed using reference TRBV11-2 and TRBJ1-2, is EAGVAQSPRYKIIEKRQSVAFWCNPISGHATLYWYQQILGQGPKLLIQFQNNGVVDDSQLPKDRFSAERLKGVDSTLKIQPAKLEDSAVYLCASSSTGTYGYTFGSGTRLTVV.

This clone was detected a few times. The rearrangement links TRBV9 to TRBJ1-4, with 7 bases fitting TRBD1. Germline-derived CDR1 and CDR2 are SGDLS and YYNGEE. Unmatched junction bases numbered 5, after V lost 2 bases and J lost 10 bases. The CDR3 extends over 13 amino acids. The CDR3 DNA is TGTGCCAGCAGCGTTAGACAGGGCGGAAAACTGTTTTTT. This translates into CASSVRQGGKLFF. The full variable domain, rest sourced from reference TRBV9 and TRBJ1-4, is DSGVTQTPKHLITATGQRVTLRCSPRSGDLSVYWYQQSLDQGLQFLIQYYNGEERAKGNILERFSAQQFPDLHSELNLSSLELGDSALYFCASSVRQGGKLFFGSGTQLSVL.

V gene TRBV5-1 combines with J gene TRBJ1-2; D is unresolved. V was cut by 4 bases and J by 4 bases, with 20 bases left in between. The CDR3 length is 16 residues. CDR1 is SGHRS and CDR2 is YFSETQ in the germline V gene. The DNA of the CDR3 is TGCGCCAGCAGCCCGGGAAATGGGAGGGCCGGCTATGGCTACACCTTC. Its protein is CASSPGNGRAGYGYTF. Filled out from reference TRBV5-1 and TRBJ1-2, the complete variable domain reads KAGVTQTPRYLIKTRGQQVTLSCSPISGHRSVSWYQQTPGQGLQFLFEYFSETQRNKGNFPGRFSGRQFSNSRSEMNVSTLELGDSALYLCASSPGNGRAGYGYTFGSGTRLTVV.

J is TRBJ2-3 and V is TRBV2; 9 nucleotides align to TRBD2. The V and J ends lost 6 bases and 0 bases, in that order; junction bases with no gene match: 7. The CDR3 loop spans 16 amino acids. Looked up from germline, CDR1 is SNHLY and CDR2 is FYNNEI. CDR3 in amino acids: CASRRRTSESTDTQYF. CDR3 coding DNA: TGTGCCAGCAGGAGGAGGACTAGCGAGAGCACAGATACGCAGTATTTT.

The chain carries TRBV12-5 and TRBJ1-3; 7 bases line up with TRBD1. V was clipped by 5 bases and J by 3 bases; unmatched bases: 7. This CDR3 region has 15 residues. Germline V lookup: CDR1 LGHNT, CDR2 FRNRAP. In DNA, the CDR3 is TGTGCTAGTGGTACAGGGGAGTATAATGGAAACACCATATATTTT. Its translation is CASGTGEYNGNTIYF.

The CDR3 region has the DNA TGTGCCAGCAGCATGGTACGGAACTATGGCTACACCTTC. It yields the protein CASSMVRNYGYTF. The chain has TRBV6-5 and TRBJ1-2; D not resolved. This CDR3 contains 13 residues. Germline-derived CDR1 and CDR2 are MNHEY and SVGAGI. Trimming removed 6 bases at V and 2 bases at J, with 10 bases between.

This chain links TRBV9 with TRBJ2-1, with 11 bases that match TRBD2. Trimming took 3 bases from V and 7 from J; bases not matched to a gene: 6. This CDR3 is 15 amino acids long. Germline-derived CDR1 and CDR2 are SGDLS and YYNGEE. The CDR3 DNA reads as TGTGCCAGCAGCGAAACTAGCGGGAGTGGAAATGAGCAGTTCTTC. Translated, it gives CASSETSGSGNEQFF.

This chain joins TRBV4-2 and TRBJ2-7; D may be TRBD1 (5 bases). Trimming removed 3 bases at V and 1 base at J, with 22 bases between. This CDR3 region has 18 residues. The V gene's germline CDR1 is LGHNA and CDR2 YNFKEQ. CDR3 sequence reads: CASSHIGPGNRNSYEQYF. CDR3 sequence (DNA): TGTGCCAGCAGCCACATTGGACCTGGTAACAGGAATTCCTACGAGCAGTACTTC.

The chain joins TRBV2 to TRBJ2-2; 12 bases align to TRBD2. This CDR3 is 14 amino acids long. V lost 9 bases to trimming and J lost 6 bases; unmatched junction nucleotides: 5. The germline gives CDR1 SNHLY, CDR2 FYNNEI. The chain's CDR3 is CASSSGRGPGELFF. The DNA of the CDR3 is TGTGCCAGTTCTAGCGGGAGGGGTCCCGGGGAGCTGTTTTTT.

This chain uses TRBV2 with TRBJ2-1; 11 positions agree with TRBD2. Germline CDR1 and CDR2: SNHLY and FYNNEI. With 9 bases clipped from V and 9 bases from J, the junction kept 7 bases outside the gene matches. The CDR3 runs 13 residues. CDR3 in amino acids: CASSLLAGGEQFF. The CDR3 DNA sequence: TGTGCCAGTAGCTTGCTAGCGGGAGGTGAGCAGTTCTTC.

A few counts support this clone. Other DNA sequences in this specimen translate into the identical CDR3. The J gene is TRBJ2-7, the V gene TRBV12-3 or TRBV12-4; no clear D. V gave up 4 bases and J gave up 2 bases, with 3 bases separating them. This CDR3 comprises 11 residues. CDR3 in amino acids: CASSSAYEQYF. The CDR3 coding sequence is TGTGCCAGCAGTTCCGCCTACGAGCAGTACTTC.

The V gene is TRBV15, the J gene TRBJ2-1; 9 positions match TRBD2. Looked up from germline, CDR1 is LNHNV and CDR2 is YYDKDF (reference sequence). V was clipped by 4 bases and J by 8 bases; unmatched bases: 18. The CDR3 spans 18 residues. The CDR3 coding sequence is TGTGCCACCAGCACCCCAGGACTAGCGACCGGCGGGGCGGATGAGCAGTTCTTC. Translated: CATSTPGLATGGADEQFF.

The chain uses TRBV2 and TRBJ2-5; 11 bases match TRBD2. The J segment lost 5 bases and the V segment lost 5 bases, leaving 7 bases of the junction unmatched. This CDR3 is 15 amino acids long. The germline V gene has CDR1 SNHLY and CDR2 FYNNEI. The chain's CDR3 is CASSPGSSGGETQYF. The CDR3 DNA reads as TGTGCCAGCAGTCCCGGGTCTAGCGGGGGGGAGACCCAGTACTTC.

The chain uses TRBV4-3 and TRBJ1-1; a possible D gene is TRBD1 (6 bases). The germline CDR1 and CDR2 sequences are LGHNA and YSLEER. Trimming shortened V by 0 bases and J by 5 bases, and 16 bases separated the two germline ends. CDR3 length: 16 amino acids. CDR3 in amino acids: CASSQEQGETLTEAFF. Written as DNA, the CDR3 is TGCGCCAGCAGCCAAGAACAGGGCGAGACTTTAACTGAAGCTTTCTTT.

Comments on this clone: One junction end does not reproduce the germline sequence, and a read error may be involved. The chain combines TRBV5-6 with TRBJ2-7; possibly TRBD2 for D (6 bases). The CDR3 spans 15 residues. Per the germline V gene, CDR1 is SGHDT and CDR2 is YYEEEE. The CDR3 DNA reads TGTGCCAGCACCTTGCTGGGGCAGGGAGGACGCGAGCAGTACTTC. Its protein product is CASTLLGQGGREQYF.

V and J are TRBV30 and TRBJ1-5, with 7 nucleotides matching TRBD1. Germline-derived CDR1 and CDR2 are GTSNPN and SVGIG (reference sequence). V trimming: 1 base; J trimming: 3 bases; junction bases outside the gene matches: 3. The CDR3 is 14 residues long. The CDR3 loop reads CAWSEGQNNQPQHF. CDR3 coding DNA: TGTGCCTGGAGTGAGGGACAGAACAATCAGCCCCAGCATTTT.

The chain links TRBV4-2 to TRBJ2-1, with D perhaps matching TRBD1 (6 bases). Deletions cut 4 bases from V and 3 bases from J, with 19 bases between. This CDR3 has 17 residues. CDR1 and CDR2 from the germline V gene are LGHNA and YNFKEQ. DNA for the CDR3: TGTGCCAGCAGCCGAGACTCACGGGACAAATACTACAATGAGCAGTTCTTC. Translation: CASSRDSRDKYYNEQFF.

The chain employs TRBV7-2 and TRBJ1-6; TRBD1 agrees at 8 bases. The V gene end was trimmed by 2 bases and the J gene end by 8 bases; junction bases not matched to a gene: 2. The CDR3 is 14 residues long. CDR1 is SGHTA, CDR2 FQGNSA, per germline. CDR3 coding DNA: TGTGCCAGCAGCTTATTACAGGGGGATTCACCCCTCCACTTT. Protein sequence: CASSLLQGDSPLHF.

V and J are TRBV7-8 and TRBJ2-1; D might be TRBD2 (7 bases). The CDR3 contains 19 residues. Germline values: CDR1 SGHVS, CDR2 FQNEAQ. Trimming cost V 5 bases and J 1 base, with 24 bases left between them. CDR3 nucleotide sequence: TGTGCCAGCAGCCCCTCTGCGGGGGCCTACCGAGGGTCCTACAATGAGCAGTTCTTC. Its protein product is CASSPSAGAYRGSYNEQFF.

The V gene is TRBV4-3, the J gene TRBJ2-3, with 7 bases that match TRBD2. The germline V gene has CDR1 LGHNA and CDR2 YSLEER. The CDR3 loop spans 14 amino acids. V trimming: 3 bases; J trimming: 0 bases; junction bases outside the gene matches: 0. This CDR3 reads CASSQRGSTDTQYF. The CDR3 DNA reads as TGCGCCAGCAGCCAGCGGGGGAGCACAGATACGCAGTATTTT.

The chain is built from TRBV6-6 and TRBJ2-3; D is undetermined. The ends were cut back, 5 bases at V and 8 bases at J, with 11 bases in the middle. Germline V gives CDR1 MNHNY, CDR2 SVGAGI (reference sequence). This CDR3 has 12 residues. CDR3 loop: CASSTPPGTQYF. Written as DNA, the CDR3 is TGTGCCAGCAGTACCCCTCCGGGTACGCAGTATTTT.

This clone was seen a handful of times. This sample also contains other DNA sequences that code for the same CDR3. The CDR3 DNA follows: TGCGCCAGCAGCCCGTTCAGTGGGGGGGCCTACGAGCAGTACTTC. It codes for CASSPFSGGAYEQYF. The V gene is TRBV4-1, the J gene TRBJ2-7; TRBD2 matches at 7 bases. V gave up 4 bases and J gave up 2 bases; unmatched junction bases: 8. The CDR3 loop spans 15 amino acids. Looked up from germline, CDR1 is MGHRA and CDR2 is YSYEKL.

The V gene is TRBV7-3, the J gene TRBJ1-1; 10 nucleotides line up with TRBD1. The junction had 12 bases not matched to a gene; V was cut back by 6 bases and J by 5 bases. The germline CDR1 and CDR2 sequences are SGHTA and FQGTGA. CDR3 length: 16 amino acids. CDR3: CASSEPGQGFRTEAFF. Here the CDR3 DNA reads TGTGCCAGCAGTGAACCGGGACAGGGGTTCCGAACTGAAGCTTTCTTT.

V is TRBV9 and J is TRBJ1-2; possibly TRBD1 for D (5 bases). Germline lookup yields CDR1 SGDLS and CDR2 YYNGEE. CDR3 length equals 14 residues. Trimming took 2 bases from V and 8 from J, leaving 16 bases between them. In DNA, the CDR3 is TGTGCCAGCAGCGTGTTCACGGGAGGACAAGGCTACACCTTC. It yields the protein CASSVFTGGQGYTF.

V and J are TRBV19 and TRBJ2-1, with D possibly TRBD1 on 6 matching bases. Germline lookup yields CDR1 LNHDA and CDR2 SQIVND (reference sequence). The CDR3 covers 15 residues. Trimming left V 3 bases short and J 2 bases short, with 11 bases between. The CDR3 bases are TGTGCCAGTAGTATCGGACAGATGCCCTACAATGAGCAGTTCTTC. It is translated as CASSIGQMPYNEQFF.

V usage is TRBV2 and J usage is TRBJ2-1; D uncertain. Between the trimmed V and J ends, which lost 7 bases and 3 bases, there was a span of 13 bases. This CDR3 region has 14 residues. The germline CDR1 and CDR2 sequences are SNHLY and FYNNEI. CDR3 in amino acids: CASTVLSVYNEQFF. CDR3 in DNA: TGTGCCAGCACTGTACTCTCCGTCTACAATGAGCAGTTCTTC.

CDR3 in amino acids: CASSSGLAGELRKNIQYF. In DNA form, the CDR3 reads TGTGCCAGCAGCTCCGGACTAGCGGGGGAGTTAAGAAAAAACATTCAGTACTTC. The rearrangement joins TRBV5-5 to TRBJ2-4, with TRBD2 matching over 13 bases. The V segment lost 3 bases and the J segment 4 bases; nucleotides outside the gene matches: 10. The CDR3 loop spans 18 amino acids. Germline loops: CDR1 SGHKS, CDR2 YYEKEE (reference sequence).

The V and J genes are TRBV21-1 and TRBJ1-1. TRBV21-1 is marked as a pseudogene. The length of the CDR3 is 12 residues. The CDR3 protein is CASSTLNTEAFF. In DNA, the CDR3 is TGTGCCAGCAGCACTCTGAACACTGAAGCTTTCTTT.

The chain carries TRBV3-1 (or the pseudogene TRBV3-2) and TRBJ2-7, with D tentatively TRBD2 (6 bases). V was pared by 3 bases and J by 5 bases, with 20 bases between. The CDR3 is 16 amino acids. The germline V gene has CDR1 LGHDT and CDR2 YNNKEL (reference sequence). CDR3 nucleotide sequence: TGTGCCAGCAGCCACGAAGAAAGGCGGGGTAACAACGAGCAGTACTTC. Translated: CASSHEERRGNNEQYF.

This chain links TRBV6-5 with TRBJ2-2, with a possible D match to TRBD1 (6 bases). Trimming left V 4 bases short and J 4 bases short, with 13 bases between. Germline V lookup: CDR1 MNHEY, CDR2 SVGAGI. The CDR3 has 15 amino acids. The CDR3 region has the DNA TGTGCCAGCAGTTCCCCGGGACATACCACCGGGGAGCTGTTTTTT. It translates to CASSSPGHTTGELFF.

The chain employs TRBV3-1 (or the pseudogene TRBV3-2) and TRBJ2-7; the match to TRBD1 covers 10 bases. CDR1 and CDR2 (germline): LGHDT, YNNKEL (reference sequence). Unmatched junction bases numbered 3, after V lost 4 bases and J lost 3 bases. This CDR3 has 14 residues. The CDR3 bases are TGTGCCAGCAGCCCCGGGACAGGGGACTACGAGCAGTACTTC. It specifies CASSPGTGDYEQYF.

The chain joins TRBV9 to TRBJ2-7, with D hard to call. CDR3 length equals 13 residues. V gave up 3 bases and J gave up 2 bases, with 9 bases separating them. Germline V gene sequence: CDR1 SGDLS, CDR2 YYNGEE. The chain's CDR3 is CASSDGGAYEQYF. In nucleotides, the CDR3 is TGTGCCAGCAGCGATGGTGGAGCCTACGAGCAGTACTTC.